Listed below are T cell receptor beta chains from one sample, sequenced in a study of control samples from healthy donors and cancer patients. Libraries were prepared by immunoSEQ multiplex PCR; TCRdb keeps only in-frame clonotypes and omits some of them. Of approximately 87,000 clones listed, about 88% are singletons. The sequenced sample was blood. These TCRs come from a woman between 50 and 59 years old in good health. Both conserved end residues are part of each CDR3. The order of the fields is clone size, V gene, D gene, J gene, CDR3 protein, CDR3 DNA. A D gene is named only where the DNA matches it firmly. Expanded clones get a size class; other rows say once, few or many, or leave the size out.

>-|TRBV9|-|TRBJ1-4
CASSVDGLGANEKLFF
TGTGCCAGCAGCGTAGACGGGCTCGGAGCTAATGAAAAACTGTTTTTT
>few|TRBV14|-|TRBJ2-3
CASSQEERSTDTQYF
TGTGCCAGCAGCCAGGAGGAGCGGAGCACAGATACGCAGTATTTT
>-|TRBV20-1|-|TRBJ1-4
CSASGSEGRGVEKLFF
TGCAGTGCTAGTGGATCAGAGGGTCGGGGGGTCGAAAAACTGTTTTTT
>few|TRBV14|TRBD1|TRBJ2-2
CASSRRGTNTGELFF
TGTGCCAGCAGCCGCAGGGGGACGAACACCGGGGAGCTGTTTTTT
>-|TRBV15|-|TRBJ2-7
CATSRSLLYEQYF
TGTGCCACCAGCAGAAGTCTTCTCTACGAGCAGTACTTC
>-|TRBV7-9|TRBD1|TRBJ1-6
CASSPDRESSPLHF
TGTGCCAGCAGCCCCGACAGGGAGAGTTCACCCCTCCACTTT
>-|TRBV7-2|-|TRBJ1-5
CASSLARSQPQHF
TGTGCCAGCAGCTTAGCCCGCTCCCAGCCCCAGCATTTT
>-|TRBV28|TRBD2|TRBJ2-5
CASSSLPGGGTQYF
TGTGCCAGCAGTTCCCTCCCCGGGGGGGGGACCCAGTACTTC
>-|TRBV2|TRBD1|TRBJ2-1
CAIEPYRGTYNEQFF
TGTGCCATCGAGCCTTACAGGGGGACCTACAATGAGCAGTTCTTC
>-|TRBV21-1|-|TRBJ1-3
CASSKTDRVTGNTIYF
TGTGCCAGCAGCAAAACTGACAGGGTAACTGGAAACACCATATATTTT
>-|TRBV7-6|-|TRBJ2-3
CASSLAGGSTDTQYF
TGTGCCAGCAGCTTAGCGGGGGGCAGCACAGATACGCAGTATTTT
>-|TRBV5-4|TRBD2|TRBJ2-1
CASRLREQRGEFF
TGTGCCAGCAGGTTGAGGGAGCAGCGGGGGGAGTTCTTC
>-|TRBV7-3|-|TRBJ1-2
CASSLIGGGHYGYTF
TGTGCCAGCAGCTTAATTGGGGGCGGCCACTATGGCTACACCTTC
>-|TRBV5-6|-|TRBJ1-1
CASSLRAGRNTEAFF
TGTGCCAGCAGCTTGCGGGCAGGGAGGAACACTGAAGCTTTCTTT
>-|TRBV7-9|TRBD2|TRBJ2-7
CASSPGTSGRSYEQYF
TGTGCCAGCAGCCCCGGGACTAGCGGGAGGTCTTACGAGCAGTACTTC
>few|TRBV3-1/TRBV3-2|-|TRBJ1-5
CASSQVLGMPQHF
TGTGCCAGCAGCCAAGTACTAGGGATGCCCCAGCATTTT
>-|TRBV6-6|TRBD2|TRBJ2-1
CASSFGLGTGNEQFF
TGTGCCAGCAGTTTCGGACTAGGGACGGGTAATGAGCAGTTCTTC
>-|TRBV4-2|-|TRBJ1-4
CASRRQNTATNEKLFF
TGTGCCAGCAGGCGGCAGAATACTGCAACTAATGAAAAACTGTTTTTT
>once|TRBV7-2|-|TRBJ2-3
CASSLAGGRAGDTQYF
TGTGCCAGCAGCTTAGCGGGTGGAAGGGCGGGCGATACGCAGTATTTT
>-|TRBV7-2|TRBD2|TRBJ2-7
CASSLTSGRREQYF
TGTGCCAGCAGCTTGACTAGCGGGAGGAGGGAGCAGTACTTC
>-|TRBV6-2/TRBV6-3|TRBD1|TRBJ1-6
CASSYGTDNSPLHF
TGTGCCAGCAGTTACGGGACAGATAATTCACCCCTCCACTTT
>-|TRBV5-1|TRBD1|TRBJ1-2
CASSLDPNTGGLGYTF
TGCGCCAGCAGCTTGGACCCCAACACAGGGGGACTTGGCTACACCTTC
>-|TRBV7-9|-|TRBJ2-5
CASSLGDKETQYF
TGTGCCAGCAGCTTAGGGGACAAAGAGACCCAGTACTTC
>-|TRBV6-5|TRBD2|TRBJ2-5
CASSYSGTSIETQYF
TGTGCCAGCAGTTACTCAGGGACTAGCATAGAGACCCAGTACTTC
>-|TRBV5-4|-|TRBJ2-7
CASSLDRVKYF
TGTGCCAGCAGCTTGGACAGGGTAAAGTACTTC
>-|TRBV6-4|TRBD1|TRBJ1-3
CASSGQRPGGTGTGNTIYF
TGTGCCAGCAGCGGACAGCGACCGGGAGGGACAGGGACGGGAAACACCATATATTTT
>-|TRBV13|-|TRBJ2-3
CASSVRGVTDTQYF
TGTGCCAGCAGCGTCCGGGGCGTCACAGATACGCAGTATTTT
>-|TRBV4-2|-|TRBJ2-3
CASSQDKGRNTQYF
TGTGCCAGCAGCCAAGATAAGGGGAGGAATACGCAGTATTTT
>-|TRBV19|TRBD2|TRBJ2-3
CASRRPGLGGDTQYF
TGTGCCAGTAGACGACCGGGACTAGGGGGTGATACGCAGTATTTT
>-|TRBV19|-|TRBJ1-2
CASSPTVTYGYTF
TGTGCCAGTAGCCCGACAGTGACCTATGGCTACACCTTC
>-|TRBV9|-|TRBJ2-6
CASSKDPDSGANVLTF
TGTGCCAGCAGCAAAGACCCAGACTCTGGGGCCAACGTCCTGACTTTC
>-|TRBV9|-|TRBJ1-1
CASSARQFDTEAFF
TGTGCCAGCAGCGCACGACAGTTTGACACTGAAGCTTTCTTT
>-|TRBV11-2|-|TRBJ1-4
CASSLEWDEKLFF
TGTGCCAGCAGCTTAGAGTGGGATGAAAAACTGTTTTTT
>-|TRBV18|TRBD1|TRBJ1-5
CASSLGTGGNQPQHF
TGTGCCAGCTCACTAGGGACAGGAGGCAATCAGCCCCAGCATTTT
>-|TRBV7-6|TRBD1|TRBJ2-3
CASSDRETTDTQYF
TGTGCCAGCAGCGACAGGGAGACCACAGATACGCAGTATTTT
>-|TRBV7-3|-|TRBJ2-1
CASSPSSNNEQFF
TGTGCCAGCAGCCCAAGTTCCAACAATGAGCAGTTCTTC
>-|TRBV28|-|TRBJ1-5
CASSSDGYSNQPQHF
TGTGCCAGCAGTTCGGACGGATATAGCAATCAGCCCCAGCATTTT
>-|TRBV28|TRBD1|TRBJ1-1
CASSFLDRGNTEAFF
TGTGCCAGCAGTTTCTTGGACAGGGGGAACACTGAAGCTTTCTTT
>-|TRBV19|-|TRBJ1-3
CASSIVGNTIYF
TGTGCCAGTAGTATAGTGGGAAACACCATATATTTT
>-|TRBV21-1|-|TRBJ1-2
CASSKKGYYGYTF
TGTGCCAGCAGCAAAAAGGGCTACTATGGCTACACCTTC
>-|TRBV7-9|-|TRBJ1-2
CASSSGFNYGYTF
TGTGCCAGCAGCTCCGGGTTTAACTATGGCTACACCTTC
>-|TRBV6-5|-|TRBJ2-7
CASREEDIPTYEQYF
TGTGCCAGCAGGGAGGAGGACATTCCCACCTACGAGCAGTACTTC
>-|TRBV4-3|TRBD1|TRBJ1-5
CASSQGTGMNQPQHF
TGCGCCAGCAGCCAAGGGACAGGGATGAATCAGCCCCAGCATTTT
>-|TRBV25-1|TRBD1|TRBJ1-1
CASSEFGAGGRTEAFF
TGTGCCAGCAGTGAATTTGGGGCAGGGGGGAGGACTGAAGCTTTCTTT
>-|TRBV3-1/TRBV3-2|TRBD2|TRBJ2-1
CASSLMAGAYNEQFF
TGTGCCAGCAGCCTAATGGCGGGAGCCTACAATGAGCAGTTCTTC
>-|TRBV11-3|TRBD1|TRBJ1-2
CASSQDRGYGYTF
TGTGCCAGCAGCCAGGACAGGGGCTATGGCTACACCTTC
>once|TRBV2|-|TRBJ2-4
CASSDIGTKNIQYF
TGTGCCAGCAGTGACATCGGGACCAAAAACATTCAGTACTTC
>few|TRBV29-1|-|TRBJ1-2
CSVGSQLSYGYTF
TGCAGCGTTGGTTCACAATTGAGCTATGGCTACACCTTC
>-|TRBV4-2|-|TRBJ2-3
CASSHGTGVTDTQYF
TGTGCCAGCAGCCATGGGACGGGAGTTACAGATACGCAGTATTTT
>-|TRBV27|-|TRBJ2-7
CASSSSSYEQYF
TGTGCCAGCAGTTCTAGCTCCTACGAGCAGTACTTC
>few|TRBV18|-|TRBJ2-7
CASSPGPGYEQYF
TGTGCCAGCTCACCAGGTCCAGGCTACGAGCAGTACTTC
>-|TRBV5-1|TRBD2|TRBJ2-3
CASSADLGLAGGRPDTQYF
TGCGCCAGCAGCGCTGACTTGGGACTAGCGGGGGGGAGGCCAGATACGCAGTATTTT
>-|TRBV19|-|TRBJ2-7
CASSTGPGDHEQYF
TGTGCCAGTAGTACCGGACCAGGGGACCACGAGCAGTACTTC
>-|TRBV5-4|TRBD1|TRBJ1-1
CASSSTGWSEAFF
TGTGCCAGCAGCTCGACAGGGTGGTCTGAAGCTTTCTTT
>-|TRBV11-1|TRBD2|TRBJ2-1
CASSFSGRYYNEQFF
TGTGCCAGCAGTTTTAGCGGGAGGTATTACAATGAGCAGTTCTTC
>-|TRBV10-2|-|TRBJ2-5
CASTGGQTGVGETQYF
TGCGCCAGCACCGGGGGGCAGACAGGGGTCGGAGAGACCCAGTACTTC
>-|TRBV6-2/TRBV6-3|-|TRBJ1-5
CASSYSTGYQPQHF
TGTGCCAGCAGTTACTCTACAGGGTATCAGCCCCAGCATTTT
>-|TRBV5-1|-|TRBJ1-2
CASSLREVSYGYTF
TGCGCCAGCAGCTTGCGGGAGGTCAGCTATGGCTACACCTTC
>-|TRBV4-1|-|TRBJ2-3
CASSQEWASTDTQYF
TGCGCCAGCAGCCAAGAATGGGCAAGCACAGATACGCAGTATTTT
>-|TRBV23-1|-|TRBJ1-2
CASPGLYGYTF
TGCGCCTCCCCCGGCCTATATGGCTACACCTTC